The source of this T cell receptor (beta chain) is a study of identical twins (dated by TCRdb to the mid-2010s). In terms of the full investigation: TCR alpha and beta repertoires from monozygotic twins, unrelated adults of various ages and cord blood were deep-sequenced to test whether fetal clonotypes persist. To rule out contamination, replicate twin experiments were performed at different times with different library preparation protocols.

This clonotype was observed a handful of times. The target of this receptor is not known. Per-base quality was not reported, and no clone a single base away is much larger than it. Compared with germline, V lacks 0 bases and J lacks 2 bases; bases without a gene match: 8. The germline V gene (reference sequence) yields DFQATT for CDR1 and SNEGSKA for CDR2. The CDR3 numbers 16 residues from cysteine through phenylalanine. Solely the CDR3 DNA is kept, with 48 bases framed from the first base. Every donor in the study was a healthy Caucasian. The twin cohort comprised three pairs of female monozygotic twins, all aged roughly 18 to 30 years. Positive isolation kits from Invitrogen were used to isolate CD4+ and CD8+ T cell populations. The method behind the library was 5' RACE. The reads were generated on an Illumina HiSeq 2000. A universal primer binding site was added through template switching, and the final cDNA carried a unique molecular identifier so that TCR cDNA molecules could be counted accurately. First-strand cDNA for TCR alpha and beta chains was synthesized from specific primers in the conserved constant-segment region. To control for contamination, every cDNA library was double barcoded, receiving both a SMART-Mk sample barcode and Illumina barcodes. TruSeq adapter sequences and Illumina sample barcodes were added in two successive PCR steps. The Illumina HiSeq platform was used with custom primers to sequence TCR alpha and beta cDNA libraries. The paper's processing steps were these. Raw reads were processed with MiGEC to extract unique molecular identifiers, and MiXCR was used to determine CDR3 positions. For each individual, recombination models were inferred using an EM algorithm with the repgenHMM and IGoR tools. Shared clonotypes were analyzed with the tcR package in R, and sharing was normalized by the product of cloneset sizes. To study raw recombination without the effects of thymic and clonal selection, out-of-frame nonproductive sequences were analyzed. TCRdb trimmed the raw reads at Q25, called clones with MiXCR and kept productive beta chains. Every distinct CDR3 protein forms one entry, paired with its most common genes and DNA. TCRdb assigned the V and J calls; the authors' analysis was not used. This sample lists 400,000 to 550,000 distinct CDR3 sequences; roughly an eighth were detected once. More than 0.8% of the sample is taken by the ten largest.

General conclusions and limits of the study: Recombination models systematically underestimated out-of-frame TCR alpha sharing in monozygotic twins but agreed with sharing between unrelated individuals. A weaker excess of twin sharing was found in beta out-of-frame sequences because the signal-to-noise ratio was lowered by fewer shared sequences. Zero-insertion analyses could be partly confounded by invariant T cells such as MAIT and iNKT, although diverse VJ usage argued against such confounding for most clonotypes. Because the same donors could not be followed over many years, the conclusions relied on cross-sectional statistical analysis. Compared with coincidental sharing between unrelated individuals, out-of-frame TCR alpha sequences shared between twins had an excess of sequences with low generation probability. Abundant cord blood beta clonotypes carried fewer insertions; young adult naive repertoires showed a weaker similar trend, while memory repertoires showed none.

These same data were also listed under a study on yellow fever vaccine responses in identical twins. The second study also describes: The authors reported that the T cell response to vaccination in identical twins appeared partly convergent and partly personalized. Focusing on identical twins, the study followed the T cell clones that responded to the vaccine, and did so with precision.

The sequence was obtained from a woman in her late teens or twenties in good health. This chain joins TRBV20-1 to TRBJ2-3; TRBD1 matches 7 bases in the middle. Sequencing was done on a sample of CD4+ T cells sorted from blood. CDR3 loop: CSAREGGPRPTDTQYF. In nucleotides, the sequence is TGCAGTGCTAGAGAAGGGGGCCCCCGCCCCACAGATACGCAGTATTTT.